The 8 T cell receptor beta chains in this list originate from one sample, sequenced in a study of blood T cell repertoires in COVID-19. The data were produced by immunoSEQ multiplex PCR, yet TCRdb's version contains in-frame clones alone and is incomplete. The sample consists of 160,000 or so clones, around 84% of them appearing once. Sequencing was carried out using peripheral blood. The receptors shown here come from a woman of 80 years or more with acute or convalescent COVID-19.

J is TRBJ2-1 and V is TRBV14; D perhaps matches TRBD1 (5 bases). Germline lookup yields CDR1 SGHDN and CDR2 FVKESK. The CDR3 is 15 residues long. V gave up 2 bases and J gave up 1 base, with 9 bases separating them. Here the CDR3 reads CASSQRQGSYNEQFF. CDR3 nucleotides: TGTGCCAGCAGCCAACGCCAGGGTTCCTACAATGAGCAGTTCTTC.

The chain joins TRBV29-1 to TRBJ1-1, with D perhaps TRBD1 (5 bases). CDR1 and CDR2 (germline): SQVTM, ANQGSEA. This CDR3 is built from 12 residues. The ends were cut back, 4 bases at V and 4 bases at J, with 10 bases in the middle. CDR3 region: CSVVVGRTEAFF. The CDR3 nucleotides are TGCAGCGTTGTAGTGGGGCGCACTGAAGCTTTCTTT.

This sequence joins TRBV4-2 and TRBJ1-1, with 8 bases fitting TRBD1. With 2 bases clipped from V and 7 bases from J, the junction kept 15 bases outside the gene matches. CDR3 size: 17 residues. Looked up from germline, CDR1 is LGHNA and CDR2 is YNFKEQ. CDR3 sequence (DNA): TGTGCCAGCAGCCAACGTGACAGGGGAGATAAGGGGGGTGAAGCTTTCTTT. It is translated as CASSQRDRGDKGGEAFF.

J is TRBJ2-7 and V is TRBV7-9; 7 bases align to TRBD1. V lost 10 bases and J lost 0; bases outside the gene matches: 3. Germline CDR1 SEHNR, CDR2 FQNEAQ (reference sequence). CDR3 length equals 12 residues. CDR3 sequence (DNA): TGTGCCAAACAGGGGCGCTCCTACGAGCAGTACTTC. Its protein product is CAKQGRSYEQYF.

This chain connects TRBV29-1 to TRBJ2-3; possible D gene TRBD1, 7 bases. This CDR3 contains 15 residues. Trimming pared 7 bases from V and 5 bases from J, leaving 22 bases between. Germline V lookup: CDR1 SQVTM, CDR2 ANQGSEA. The CDR3 coding sequence is TGCAGCGCCCGGGCGACAGGGACTTCTGAAGATACGCAGTATTTT. Its protein product is CSARATGTSEDTQYF.

This chain links TRBV5-1 with TRBJ1-3; a possible D gene is TRBD1 (6 bases). V was clipped by 7 bases and J by 0 bases, with 14 bases between them. The CDR3 has 15 residues. The germline V gene has CDR1 SGHRS and CDR2 YFSETQ. CDR3 nucleotide sequence: TGCGCCAGCCGGGGGGACACCTACTCTGGAAACACCATATATTTT. As protein: CASRGDTYSGNTIYF.

The genes are TRBV19 and TRBJ1-2; maybe TRBD1 (5 bases). CDR1 and CDR2 (germline): LNHDA, SQIVND (reference sequence). V was clipped by 3 bases and J by 3 bases, with 14 bases between them. The CDR3 covers 15 residues. The CDR3 coding sequence is TGTGCCAGTAGTATCGTAGGCAGGGCGGACTATGGCTACACCTTC. Amino acids: CASSIVGRADYGYTF. The whole variable domain, filled in from reference TRBV19 and TRBJ1-2, reads DGGITQSPKYLFRKEGQNVTLSCEQNLNHDAMYWYRQDPGQGLRLIYYSQIVNDFQKGDIAEGYSVSREKKESFPLTVTSAQKNPTAFYLCASSIVGRADYGYTFGSGTRLTVV.

Note on this clone: Distinct nucleotide sequences in the sample also encode this CDR3. The chain has TRBV5-1 and TRBJ2-7, with TRBD2 matching over 9 bases. The CDR3 consists of 15 residues. J was trimmed by 0 bases and V by 4 bases; bases with no gene match: 5. Per germline, CDR1 SGHRS and CDR2 YFSETQ. The DNA of the CDR3 is TGCGCCAGCAGCCGGGGCGGGGGGGACTCCTACGAGCAGTACTTC. Protein: CASSRGGGDSYEQYF.